This T cell receptor beta chain was captured in a study of T cell changes during pregnancy in multiple sclerosis. The CDR3 is made up of 19 amino acids. From germline, CDR1 is SGDLS and CDR2 YYNGEE. With 3 bases clipped from V and 7 bases from J, the junction kept 13 bases outside the gene matches. Profiled with immunoSEQ multiplex PCR; TCRdb holds only in-frame clones, not every one. The data hold around 42,000 clones, with roughly 88% observed a single time. The V call is TRBV9, the J call TRBJ2-1; 16 bases align to TRBD2. Sample: peripheral blood, taken in the first trimester of pregnancy. This TCR was recovered from a female donor in good health, enrolled as a control in a pregnancy study. The CDR3 DNA reads TGTGCCAGCAGCGCTAGAGGGACTAGCGGGAGGGCCAATTCGAATGAGCAGTTCTTC. Translating gives CASSARGTSGRANSNEQFF.